This T cell receptor beta chain emerged from a study of blood T cell repertoires in COVID-19. Clinical history reported by participants formed the basis on which cohorts were assigned. CDR1 SGHDT and CDR2 YYEEEE come from the germline V gene. The CDR3 has 16 residues. The J segment lost 5 bases and the V segment lost 0 bases, leaving 5 bases of the junction unmatched. Clones were read by immunoSEQ multiplex PCR, and TCRdb kept only the in-frame ones, dropping some. Among about 260,000 clones listed, over 70% were seen once. The rearrangement links TRBV5-6 to TRBJ1-6, with TRBD1 matching over 7 bases. The sequence was collected from a woman in her thirties or forties who had been exposed to COVID-19. The source material was PBMCs or T cells enriched from blood (not recorded which). The CDR3 DNA follows: TGTGCCAGCAGCTTGGGGACAGGCTACCATAATTCACCCCTCCACTTT. Amino acids: CASSLGTGYHNSPLHF.